The 30 T cell receptor beta chains presented below share a single source sample, sequenced in a study of blood T cell repertoires in COVID-19. This table comes from immunoSEQ multiplex PCR, and its TCRdb copy is limited to in-frame clones, with some not included. This table holds about 100,000 clones, about 80% found once. Source material: peripheral blood. These receptors all come from a woman in her sixties or seventies with acute or convalescent COVID-19.

This rearrangement joins TRBV7-2 to TRBJ2-2, with 10 bases aligning to TRBD2. The CDR3 spans 15 residues. Germline trimming cut 0 bases from V and 5 bases from J; bases unmatched to any gene: 0. Germline V CDR1 and CDR2: SGHTA, FQGNSA. This chain's CDR3 is CASSLAAGGTGELFF. CDR3 DNA sequence: TGTGCCAGCAGCTTAGCAGCGGGGGGGACCGGGGAGCTGTTTTTT.

The J gene is TRBJ1-2, the V gene TRBV28; the D gene is possibly TRBD1 (6 bases). CDR1 and CDR2 from the germline V gene are MDHEN and SYDVKM. The CDR3 consists of 16 residues. The ends were cut back, 3 bases at V and 0 bases at J, with 14 bases in the middle. The CDR3 DNA sequence: TGTGCCAGCAGTTTTGTTCAGGGGACCTCTAACTATGGCTACACCTTC. The encoded protein is CASSFVQGTSNYGYTF.

The genes are TRBV10-3 and TRBJ2-2; D might be TRBD2 (5 bases). The CDR3 has 14 amino acids. Germline-derived CDR1 and CDR2 are ENHRY and SYGVKD. The V gene lost 4 bases and the J gene lost 3 bases, with 9 bases spanning the gap. This CDR3 is CAISGGFDTGELFF. Here the CDR3 DNA reads TGTGCCATCAGTGGAGGGTTTGACACCGGGGAGCTGTTTTTT.

This rearrangement joins TRBV6-5 to TRBJ2-2; TRBD2 agrees at 9 bases. This CDR3 has 14 residues. CDR1 is MNHEY and CDR2 is SVGAGI in the germline V gene. V lost 7 bases to trimming and J lost 7 bases; unmatched junction nucleotides: 7. In nucleotides, the CDR3 is TGTGCCAGCAAGGGCGGGGGGGCTGTCGGGGAGCTGTTTTTT. Translation: CASKGGGAVGELFF.

The chain has TRBV7-2 and TRBJ2-5, with D possibly being TRBD1 (5 bases). Germline loops: CDR1 SGHTA, CDR2 FQGNSA. V lost 1 base and J 0 bases, leaving 15 bases between the germline ends. The CDR3 runs to 17 residues. The CDR3 loop reads CASSLVRGTMYQETQYF. Written as DNA, the CDR3 is TGTGCCAGCAGCTTAGTAAGGGGAACGATGTACCAAGAGACCCAGTACTTC.

This clone was detected only once. The rearrangement joins TRBV2 to TRBJ1-6; maybe TRBD1 (6 bases). Trimming pared 4 bases from V and 3 bases from J, leaving 10 bases between. The CDR3 is 15 residues long. Germline-derived CDR1 and CDR2 are SNHLY and FYNNEI. The CDR3 loop is CASSVAGDYNSPLHF. CDR3 nucleotide sequence: TGTGCCAGCAGTGTTGCAGGGGACTATAATTCACCCCTCCACTTT.

This clone was counted between two and nine times. A junction end diverges from the germline sequence, so it may reflect a read error. V is TRBV3-1 (or the pseudogene TRBV3-2) and J is TRBJ2-5; D unclear. Per germline, CDR1 LGHDT and CDR2 YNNKEL (reference sequence). The CDR3 is 15 residues long. The chain's CDR3 is CASRLSGGKKDTQYF. CDR3 nucleotide sequence: TGTGCCAGCAGACTCTCCGGCGGAAAGAAAGATACCCAGTACTTC.

This clone has at least ten counts. The chain uses TRBV2 and TRBJ2-7; maybe TRBD1 (6 bases). Germline values: CDR1 SNHLY, CDR2 FYNNEI. The CDR3 spans 13 residues. The V and J ends lost 7 bases and 1 base respectively, with 11 bases between them. The CDR3 spells CASTGDTSYEQYF. Written as DNA, the CDR3 is TGTGCCAGCACCGGGGACACGTCCTACGAGCAGTACTTC.

This clone was seen more than once but under ten times. V and J are TRBV6-2 or TRBV6-3 and TRBJ1-1; D is ambiguous. The CDR3 sequence is 15 residues long. Germline V gene data show CDR1 as MNHEY and CDR2 as SVGEGT. The V end was cut by 0 bases, the J end by 6 bases, with 14 bases between. The DNA for the CDR3 is TGTGCCAGCAGTTACTCTTACCCAGGCGATCCTGAAGCTTTCTTT. Its translation is CASSYSYPGDPEAFF.

The V gene is TRBV24-1, the J gene TRBJ2-3; tentative D call: TRBD2 (5 bases). The CDR3 sequence is 13 residues long. V lost 6 bases and J 3 bases, leaving 9 bases between the germline ends. Per the germline V gene, CDR1 is KGHDR and CDR2 is SFDVKD. The CDR3 nucleotides read TGTGCCACCAGTCGGCCGGGGACAGATACGCAGTATTTT. Its protein product is CATSRPGTDTQYF.

This chain's CDR3 is CASSMGTSGGVYEQYF. DNA for the CDR3: TGCGCCAGCAGCATGGGGACTAGCGGGGGGGTCTACGAGCAGTACTTC. The gene calls are TRBV5-1 and TRBJ2-7, with 16 nucleotides matching TRBD2. The CDR3 length is 16 residues. Germline values: CDR1 SGHRS, CDR2 YFSETQ. Germline trimming cut 4 bases from V and 3 bases from J; bases unmatched to any gene: 4.

The chain joins TRBV18 to TRBJ1-2; 8 bases are shared with TRBD1. The length of the CDR3 is 15 residues. The trim removed 2 bases at V and 4 bases at J, leaving 6 bases unmatched. Germline CDR1 KGHSH, CDR2 LQKENI. The CDR3 region is CASSPEQGEVYGYTF. As DNA, the CDR3 is TGTGCCAGCTCACCAGAACAGGGGGAGGTCTATGGCTACACCTTC.

The genes are TRBV18 and TRBJ2-5; D is possibly TRBD2 (7 bases). Trimming removed 2 bases from V and 1 base from J, with 14 bases in between. The CDR3 runs 16 residues. CDR1 is KGHSH and CDR2 is LQKENI in the germline V gene. The CDR3 protein is CASSPRRGASQETQYF. For the CDR3, the DNA is TGTGCCAGCTCACCAAGACGGGGGGCGAGCCAAGAGACCCAGTACTTC. Full variable domain (remainder filled in from reference TRBV18 and TRBJ2-5): NAGVMQNPRHLVRRRGQEARLRCSPMKGHSHVYWYRQLPEEGLKFMVYLQKENIIDESGMPKERFSAEFPKEGPSILRIQQVVRGDSAAYFCASSPRRGASQETQYFGPGTRLLVL.

CDR3 sequence: CASSLAGGRTDTQYF. In nucleotides, the CDR3 is TGTGCCAGCAGCCTAGCGGGGGGGCGTACAGATACGCAGTATTTT. V usage is TRBV2 and J usage is TRBJ2-3; TRBD2 matches at 12 bases. Trimming took 6 bases from V and 3 from J; bases not matched to a gene: 4. The CDR3 extends over 15 amino acids. Per germline, CDR1 SNHLY and CDR2 FYNNEI.

V usage is TRBV5-1 and J usage is TRBJ1-4; no clear D gene. The CDR3 has 15 residues. V was clipped by 2 bases and J by 6 bases, with 14 bases between them. The germline V gene encodes CDR1 SGHRS and CDR2 YFSETQ. CDR3: CASSFDGGVDEKLFF. CDR3 bases: TGCGCCAGCAGCTTCGATGGCGGGGTGGATGAAAAACTGTTTTTT.

The chain links TRBV6-1 to TRBJ1-5; 9 nucleotides line up with TRBD1. The CDR3 sequence is 16 residues long. Trimming at V came to 1 base and at J to 7 bases, leaving 8 bases not matched to a gene. Germline-derived CDR1 and CDR2 are MNHNS and SASEGT. In DNA, the CDR3 is TGTGCCAGCAGTGAAGTTTGGACAGGGGTGGGGCAGCCCCAGCATTTT. Its protein is CASSEVWTGVGQPQHF.

V is TRBV6-1 and J is TRBJ2-4, with TRBD1 matching over 8 bases. The CDR3 sequence is 16 residues long. The V segment lost 3 bases and the J segment 1 base; nucleotides outside the gene matches: 5. CDR1 and CDR2 from the germline V gene are MNHNS and SASEGT. Here the CDR3 reads CASSDRAGGAKNIQYF. CDR3 sequence (DNA): TGTGCCAGCAGTGACCGGGCAGGGGGCGCCAAAAACATTCAGTACTTC.

The genes are TRBV5-1 and TRBJ1-4, with 8 bases matching TRBD1. The germline V gene has CDR1 SGHRS and CDR2 YFSETQ. The CDR3 has 15 amino acids. V was pared by 4 bases and J by 8 bases, with 10 bases of the junction left unmatched. The CDR3 DNA reads as TGCGCCAGCAGCCCAACCGGGACAGGAGACGAAAAACTGTTTTTT. Encoded protein: CASSPTGTGDEKLFF.

The chain combines TRBV3-1 (or the pseudogene TRBV3-2) with TRBJ2-7; 8 bases map to TRBD1. The CDR3 sequence is 13 residues long. V shed 4 bases, J shed 3 bases, and the junction held 2 bases outside the gene matches. Germline lookup yields CDR1 LGHDT and CDR2 YNNKEL (reference sequence). In nucleotides, the CDR3 is TGTGCCAGCAGCCCGGGACAGGACTACGAGCAGTACGTC. Protein: CASSPGQDYEQYV.

This sequence joins TRBV29-1 and TRBJ1-2; possible D gene TRBD1, 5 bases. Trimming left V 3 bases short and J 3 bases short, with 14 bases between. Per germline, CDR1 SQVTM and CDR2 ANQGSEA. This CDR3 spans 14 amino acids. CDR3 loop: CSVDSGDVDYGYTF. CDR3 DNA sequence: TGCAGCGTTGATTCGGGGGATGTCGACTATGGCTACACCTTC. Complete variable domain (other parts from reference TRBV29-1 and TRBJ1-2): SAVISQKPSRDICQRGTSLTIQCQVDSQVTMMFWYRQQPGQSLTLIATANQGSEATYESGFVIDKFPISRPNLTFSTLTVSNMSPEDSSIYLCSVDSGDVDYGYTFGSGTRLTVV.

The V gene is TRBV24-1, the J gene TRBJ2-2, with 10 bases matching TRBD1. The CDR3 is made up of 18 amino acids. Germline V gene lookup returns CDR1 KGHDR and CDR2 SFDVKD. The V and J ends lost 3 bases and 6 bases, in that order; junction bases with no gene match: 12. CDR3 coding DNA: TGTGCCACCAGTGATAGTCTTCCGGGACAGGGGAGAGCCGGGGAGCTGTTTTTT. Translation gives CATSDSLPGQGRAGELFF.

This clone occurred a few times. The rearrangement joins TRBV6-5 to TRBJ1-2; 9 bases align to TRBD1. V dropped 2 bases and J dropped 4; count of bases not matched to a gene: 8. The germline V gene has CDR1 MNHEY and CDR2 SVGAGI. The CDR3 runs to 16 residues. The CDR3: CASSYLATGGLYGYTF. For the CDR3, the DNA is TGTGCCAGCAGTTACCTAGCGACAGGGGGACTCTATGGCTACACCTTC.

The chain is built from TRBV27 and TRBJ2-2, with D perhaps TRBD1 (5 bases). The germline gives CDR1 MNHEY, CDR2 SMNVEV (reference sequence). This CDR3 contains 15 residues. V shed 2 bases and J shed 0 bases, with 7 bases lying between them. The CDR3 DNA sequence: TGTGCCAGCAGTTTAACAGGTCCGAACACCGGGGAGCTGTTTTTT. Protein sequence: CASSLTGPNTGELFF.

The chain recombines TRBV2 with TRBJ2-1; TRBD1 agrees at 11 bases. This CDR3 contains 15 residues. The junction had 2 bases not matched to a gene; V was cut back by 6 bases and J by 1 base. Germline CDR1 SNHLY, CDR2 FYNNEI. The CDR3 DNA sequence: TGTGCCAGCAGGGGGACAGGGGGATCCTACAATGAGCAGTTCTTC. Protein product: CASRGTGGSYNEQFF. Variable domain in full (rest from reference TRBV2 and TRBJ2-1): EPEVTQTPSHQVTQMGQEVILRCVPISNHLYFYWYRQILGQKVEFLVSFYNNEISEKSEIFDDQFSVERPDGSNFTLKIRSTKLEDSAMYFCASRGTGGSYNEQFFGPGTRLTVL.

The V call is TRBV5-4, the J call TRBJ2-3; TRBD1 agrees at 10 bases. CDR3 length: 15 amino acids. Germline CDR1 is SGHNT and CDR2 is YYREEE (reference sequence). V lost 0 bases and J lost 5; bases outside the gene matches: 3. The DNA for the CDR3 is TGTGCCAGCAGCTTGGGAGGGACAGGGGTAGATACGCAGTATTTT. This gives the protein CASSLGGTGVDTQYF.

The rearrangement joins TRBV3-1 (or the pseudogene TRBV3-2) to TRBJ2-5, with 7 positions matching TRBD1. Germline V gene lookup returns CDR1 LGHDT and CDR2 YNNKEL (reference sequence). This CDR3 has 16 residues. J gave up 2 bases and V 0 bases, and 6 bases lay outside the gene matches. The CDR3 is CASSQERTGGQETQYF. The CDR3 DNA reads TGTGCCAGCAGCCAAGAAAGGACAGGAGGACAAGAGACCCAGTACTTC.

This chain joins TRBV10-2 and TRBJ1-2; D remains ambiguous. CDR3 size: 14 residues. In germline, CDR1 is WSHSY, CDR2 SAAADI. V lost 6 bases and J 7 bases, leaving 18 bases between the germline ends. The CDR3 DNA is TGCGCCAGCAGATTCGTCCACCTTGGAGGTGGCTACACCTTC. Its protein is CASRFVHLGGGYTF.

The chain recombines TRBV7-2 with TRBJ2-1, with D perhaps TRBD1 (6 bases). With 5 bases removed from V and 7 bases from J, the gap between germline ends came to 18 bases. The CDR3 is 15 amino acids. From germline, CDR1 is SGHTA and CDR2 FQGNSA. CDR3 loop: CASSPDSGGGNEQFF. As DNA, the CDR3 is TGTGCCAGCAGCCCGGACAGCGGTGGGGGTAATGAGCAGTTCTTC.

The V call is TRBV5-1, the J call TRBJ1-6, with a possible D match to TRBD1 (5 bases). Between the trimmed V and J ends, which lost 1 base and 5 bases, there was a span of 10 bases. The CDR3 has 15 amino acids. Germline CDR1 and CDR2: SGHRS and YFSETQ. The CDR3 protein is CASSLSGANNSPLHF. In DNA form, the CDR3 reads TGCGCCAGCAGCTTGAGTGGGGCAAATAATTCACCCCTCCACTTT.

This rearrangement joins TRBV27 to TRBJ1-4, with 9 bases matching TRBD1. CDR3 length: 15 amino acids. V was clipped by 6 bases and J by 4 bases; unmatched bases: 6. CDR1 and CDR2 (germline): MNHEY, SMNVEV (reference sequence). The CDR3 loop is CASRVTGGFNEKLFF. In DNA, the CDR3 is TGTGCCAGCAGGGTAACAGGGGGCTTTAATGAAAAACTGTTTTTT.